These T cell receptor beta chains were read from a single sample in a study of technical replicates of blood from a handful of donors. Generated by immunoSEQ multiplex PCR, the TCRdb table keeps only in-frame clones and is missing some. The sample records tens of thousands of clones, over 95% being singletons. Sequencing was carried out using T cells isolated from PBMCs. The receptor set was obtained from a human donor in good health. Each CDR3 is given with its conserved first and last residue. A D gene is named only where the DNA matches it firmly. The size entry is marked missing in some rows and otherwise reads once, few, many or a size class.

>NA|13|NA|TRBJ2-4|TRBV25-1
TGTGCCAGCAGTGAAGGGGAGTTAAACATTCAGTACTTC
CASSEGELNIQYF
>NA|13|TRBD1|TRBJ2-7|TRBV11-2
TGTGCCAGCAGCTGGGACAGTTCCTACGAGCAGTACTTC
CASSWDSSYEQYF
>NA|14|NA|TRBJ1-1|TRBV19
TGTGCCAGTAGTATAGGACAGTACTCGACTGAAGCTTTCTTT
CASSIGQYSTEAFF
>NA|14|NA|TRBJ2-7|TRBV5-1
TGCGCCAGCAGCTTTTCGGGGGACCCGTACGAGCAGTACTTC
CASSFSGDPYEQYF
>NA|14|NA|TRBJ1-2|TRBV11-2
TGTGCCAGCAGCTTAGGGTTCCCCCTAGGCGGCTACACCTTC
CASSLGFPLGGYTF
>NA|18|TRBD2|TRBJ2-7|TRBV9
TGTGCCAGCAGCGTAGGGCCCGGGGTTGGGACTATTTACTACGAGCAGTACTTC
CASSVGPGVGTIYYEQYF
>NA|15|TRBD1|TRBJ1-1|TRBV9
TGTGCCAGCAGCTTGACAGGGCAGCCTAACACTGAAGCTTTCTTT
CASSLTGQPNTEAFF
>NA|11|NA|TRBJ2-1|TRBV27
TGTGCCAGCAGTTTATTCGATGAGCAGTTCTTC
CASSLFDEQFF
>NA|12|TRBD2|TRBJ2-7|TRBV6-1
TGTGCCAGCAGGGCCTTAGCGGGCGAGCAGTACTTC
CASRALAGEQYF
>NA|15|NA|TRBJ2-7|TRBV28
TGTGCCAGCAGTGCTCCAGGGGTGGGGGCGAACGAGCAGTACTTC
CASSAPGVGANEQYF
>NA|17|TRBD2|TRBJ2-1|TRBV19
TGTGCCAGTAGTTTGGGTTTAGCGGGAGGAGTAAACAATGAGCAGTTCTTC
CASSLGLAGGVNNEQFF
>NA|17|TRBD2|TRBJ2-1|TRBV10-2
TGCGCCAGCAGTGAGTCTCCTCCGGGACTAGCGCGCAAAGGGCAGTTCTTC
CASSESPPGLARKGQFF
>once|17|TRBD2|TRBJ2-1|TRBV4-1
TGCGCCAGCAGCCGCGACCCCGCACTAGCGGTAAACAATGAGCAGTTCTTC
CASSRDPALAVNNEQFF
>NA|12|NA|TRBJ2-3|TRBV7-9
TGTAGCGGGTACGAGGGGCCAGATACGCAGTATTTT
CSGYEGPDTQYF
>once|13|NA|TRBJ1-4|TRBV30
TGTGCCTGGAGAGTGCGAACTAATGAAAAACTGTTTTTT
CAWRVRTNEKLFF
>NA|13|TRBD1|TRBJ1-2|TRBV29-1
TGCAGCGGCTCAGAGGACAGGGGATATGGCTACACCTTC
CSGSEDRGYGYTF
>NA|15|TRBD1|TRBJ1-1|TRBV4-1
TGCGCCAGCAGCCAAGTTCAGGGGGTGGTGGGAGAAGCTTTCTTT
CASSQVQGVVGEAFF
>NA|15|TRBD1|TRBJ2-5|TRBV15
TGTGCCACCAGCTCTGGTGGGACAGACCAAGAGACCCAGTACTTC
CATSSGGTDQETQYF
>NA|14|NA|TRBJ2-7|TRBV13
TGTGCCAGCAGCCTCTACCTAGCATCGGGCGAGCAGTACTTC
CASSLYLASGEQYF
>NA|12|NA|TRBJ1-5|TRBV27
TGTGCCAGCAGGACAGGCAATCAGCCCCAGCATTTT
CASRTGNQPQHF
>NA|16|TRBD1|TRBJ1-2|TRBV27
TGTGCCAGCAGTTTATCCCCCGGGACAGGGGACTATGGCTACACCTTC
CASSLSPGTGDYGYTF
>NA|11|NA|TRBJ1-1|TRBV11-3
TGTGCCAGCAGCTTTGCGGAGGCAGCTTTCTTT
CASSFAEAAFF
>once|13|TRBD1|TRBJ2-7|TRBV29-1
TGCAGCGTTTCCGGGACAGGGGGCTACGAGCAGTACTTC
CSVSGTGGYEQYF
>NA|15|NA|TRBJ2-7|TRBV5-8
TGTGCCAGCAGTACCCCCCAGACTACCTACTACGAGCAGTACTTC
CASSTPQTTYYEQYF
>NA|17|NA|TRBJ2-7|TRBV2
TGTGCCAGCAGTGAACGCCCCCTGAGCTGGAGCTCCTACGAGCAGTACTTC
CASSERPLSWSSYEQYF
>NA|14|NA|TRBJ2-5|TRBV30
TGTGCCTGGACGTCCGGGACTTACCAAGAGACCCAGTACTTC
CAWTSGTYQETQYF
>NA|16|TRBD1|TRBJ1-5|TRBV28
TGTGCCAGCAGTTTAGTGTGGACAGGGGGCAATCAGCCCCAGCATTTT
CASSLVWTGGNQPQHF
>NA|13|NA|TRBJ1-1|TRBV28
TGTGCCAGTAGAGGGAACATGAACACTGAAGCTTTCTTT
CASRGNMNTEAFF
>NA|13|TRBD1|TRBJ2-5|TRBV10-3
TGTGCCATCAGGAGGGGGCCAAGGGAGACCCAGTACTTC
CAIRRGPRETQYF
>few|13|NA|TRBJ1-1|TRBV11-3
TGTGCCAGCAGTGTACAGGGTTTCACTGAAGCTTTCTTT
CASSVQGFTEAFF
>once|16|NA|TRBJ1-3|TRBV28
TGTGCCAGCAGTTTGCTGCCTAGGATCTCTGGAAACACCATATATTTT
CASSLLPRISGNTIYF
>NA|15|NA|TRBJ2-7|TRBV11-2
TGTGCCAGCAGCGTGGCCCTAGCTCAACCCTACGAGCAGTACTTC
CASSVALAQPYEQYF
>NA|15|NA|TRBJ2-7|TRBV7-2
TGTGCCAGCAGCTACGACGAAGGAGGAGGCTACGAGCAGTACTTC
CASSYDEGGGYEQYF
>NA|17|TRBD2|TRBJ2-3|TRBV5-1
TGCGCCAGCAGCACCAGACTAGCGGGGGGAATCACAGATACGCAGTATTTT
CASSTRLAGGITDTQYF
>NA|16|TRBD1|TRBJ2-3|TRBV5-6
TGTGCCAGCAGCTTGGGAGACAGGGACGTCACATGGGCGCAGTATTTT
CASSLGDRDVTWAQYF
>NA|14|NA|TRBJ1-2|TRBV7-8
TGTGCCAGCAGCTTGCTCGGGGGATACTATGGCTACACCTTC
CASSLLGGYYGYTF
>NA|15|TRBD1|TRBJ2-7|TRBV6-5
TGTGCCAGCAGTTTACCGGGACAGAGCCCCTACGAGCAGTACTTC
CASSLPGQSPYEQYF
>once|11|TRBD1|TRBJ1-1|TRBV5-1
TGCGCCAGCAGCCTAGGACAGGGGGCTTTCTTT
CASSLGQGAFF
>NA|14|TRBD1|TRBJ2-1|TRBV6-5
TGTGCCAGCAGTTACTCCGGACAGGGAGATGAGCAGTTCTTC
CASSYSGQGDEQFF
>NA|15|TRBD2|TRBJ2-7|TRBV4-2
TGTGCCAGCAGCCAAGCGGGGGGGAGGGCCTACGAGCAGTACTTC
CASSQAGGRAYEQYF
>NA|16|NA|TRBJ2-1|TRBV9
TGTGCCAGCAGCCCCACCAGCCCAGGGATTAACAATGAGCAGTTCTTC
CASSPTSPGINNEQFF
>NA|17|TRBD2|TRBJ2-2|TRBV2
TGTGCCAGCAGCCCACGACTAGCGGGAGGGATGGCCGGGGAGCTGTTTTTT
CASSPRLAGGMAGELFF
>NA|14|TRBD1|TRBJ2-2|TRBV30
TGTGCCTGGGACAGGGCTATGAACACCGGGGAGCTGTTTTTT
CAWDRAMNTGELFF
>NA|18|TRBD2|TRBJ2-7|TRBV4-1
TGCGCCAGCAGCCAAGATGCTAGCGGGAGGGCTTACTCCTACGAGCAGTACTTC
CASSQDASGRAYSYEQYF
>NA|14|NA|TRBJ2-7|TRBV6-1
TGTGCCAGCAGGTGGGGGGAACCCCCTACCGAGCAGTACTTC
CASRWGEPPTEQYF
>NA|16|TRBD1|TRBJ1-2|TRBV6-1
TGTGCCAGCAGTGAGCAAACCACGGGACAGTATTATGGCTACACCTTC
CASSEQTTGQYYGYTF
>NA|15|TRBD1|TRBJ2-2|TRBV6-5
TGTGCCAGCAGCTTTGGGACAGAGAACACCGGGGAGCTGTTTTTT
CASSFGTENTGELFF
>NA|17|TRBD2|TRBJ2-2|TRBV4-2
TGTGCCAGCAGCCAAGATAGTCAGGGACTAGCACGCGGGGAGCTGTTTTTT
CASSQDSQGLARGELFF
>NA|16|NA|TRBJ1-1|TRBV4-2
TGTGCCAGCAGCCAAGATTTCCAGACAATGAACACTGAAGCTTTCTTT
CASSQDFQTMNTEAFF
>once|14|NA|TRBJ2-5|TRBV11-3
TGTGCCAGCAGCTTATCCTTGAGAACAGAGACCCAGTACTTC
CASSLSLRTETQYF
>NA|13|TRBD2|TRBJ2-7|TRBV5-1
TGCGCCAGCAGCTATACGACTAGCGGGAGTCGGTACTTC
CASSYTTSGSRYF
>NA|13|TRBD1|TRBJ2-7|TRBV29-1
TGCAGCGTGCGGCCGGGACAGGGGAGCGAGCAGTACTTC
CSVRPGQGSEQYF